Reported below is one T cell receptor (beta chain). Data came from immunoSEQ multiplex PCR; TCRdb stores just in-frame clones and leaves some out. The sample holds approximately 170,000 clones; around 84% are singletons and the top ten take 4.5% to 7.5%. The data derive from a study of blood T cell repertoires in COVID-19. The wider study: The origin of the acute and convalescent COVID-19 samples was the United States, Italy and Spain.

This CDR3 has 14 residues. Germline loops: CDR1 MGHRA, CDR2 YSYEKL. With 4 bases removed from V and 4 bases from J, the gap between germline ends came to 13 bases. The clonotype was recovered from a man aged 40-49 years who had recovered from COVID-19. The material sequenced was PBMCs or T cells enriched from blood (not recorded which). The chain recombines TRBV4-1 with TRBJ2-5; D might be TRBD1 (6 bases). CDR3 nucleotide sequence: TGCGCCAGCAGCCCCGCCGGCAGGGGAGAGACCCAGTACTTC. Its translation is CASSPAGRGETQYF.